This T cell receptor (beta chain) appears in the sequencing data of a study of B cell selection in AIRE deficiency. General study findings and limits: Patient Tconv cells held around a third of Treg sequences shared by healthy donors. Shared Treg sequences had shorter CDR3s, biased toward rearrangements with few non-templated insertions.

Per the original methods: Patients' Tregs yielded about 51,000 distinct TCRbeta sequences; donors' 85,000 to 100,000. Generated by immunoSEQ multiplex PCR, the TCRdb table keeps only in-frame clones and is missing some. V, J and clone size were drawn from that table, and D and trimming were deduced from the DNA. Among 20,000 to 30,000 clones listed, 92% were seen once. A note on this clone: What it binds is not known.

Germline values: CDR1 SEHNR, CDR2 FQNEAQ (reference sequence). CDR3 length: 16 residues. Trimming removed 2 bases from V and 3 bases from J, with 16 bases in between. Regulatory T cells were sorted as CD4+CD25hiCD127low/negative. The receptor was derived from a human donor in good health. The V gene is TRBV7-9, the J gene TRBJ1-1; tentative D call: TRBD1 (5 bases). Sequenced material: CD4+CD25+ Tregs sorted from PBMCs. The chain's CDR3 is CASSLTGGRDDTEAFF. CDR3 bases: TGTGCCAGCAGCTTAACCGGAGGGAGGGACGACACTGAAGCTTTCTTT.